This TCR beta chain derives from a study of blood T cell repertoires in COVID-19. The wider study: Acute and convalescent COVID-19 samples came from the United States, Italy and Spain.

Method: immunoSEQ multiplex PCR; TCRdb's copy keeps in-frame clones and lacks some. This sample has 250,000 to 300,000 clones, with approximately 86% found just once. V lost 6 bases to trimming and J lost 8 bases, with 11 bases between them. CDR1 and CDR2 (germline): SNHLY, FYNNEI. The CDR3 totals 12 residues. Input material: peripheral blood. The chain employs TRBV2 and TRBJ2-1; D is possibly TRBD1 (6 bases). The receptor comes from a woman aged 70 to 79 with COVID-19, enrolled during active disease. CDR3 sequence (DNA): TGTGCCAGCAGCCCCAGACAGGATGAGCAGTTCTTC. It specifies CASSPRQDEQFF.